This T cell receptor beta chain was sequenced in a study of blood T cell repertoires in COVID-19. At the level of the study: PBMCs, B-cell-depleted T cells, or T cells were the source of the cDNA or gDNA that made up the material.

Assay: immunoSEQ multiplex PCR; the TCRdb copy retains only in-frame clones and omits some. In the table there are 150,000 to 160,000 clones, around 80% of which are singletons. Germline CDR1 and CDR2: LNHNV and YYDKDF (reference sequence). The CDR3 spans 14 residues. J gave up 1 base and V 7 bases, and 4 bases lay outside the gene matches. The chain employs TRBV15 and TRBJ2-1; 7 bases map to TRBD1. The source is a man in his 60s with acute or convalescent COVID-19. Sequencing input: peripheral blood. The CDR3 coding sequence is TGTGCCACCACCCAGACAGGGTCCTACAATGAGCAGTTCTTC. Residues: CATTQTGSYNEQFF.